Listed here is a single T cell receptor (beta chain). Its target is not known. Clones were sequenced by immunoSEQ multiplex PCR, and TCRdb holds only the in-frame ones, with some missing. The sample consists of some 80,000 clones, approximately 89% of them appearing once. The data derive from a study of T cell responses to AZD1222 COVID-19 vaccine. Regarding the study as a whole: CD4 TCRs associated with vaccination spanned spike, dominating at 160-218 and 743-854.

V was pared by 2 bases and J by 2 bases, with 9 bases between. Germline V gives CDR1 SNHLY, CDR2 FYNNEI. The CDR3 spans 14 residues. Sequencing was performed on peripheral blood, taken 28 days after the second dose of the MenACWY control vaccine. The sequence was collected from an adult who received the MenACWY meningococcal vaccine as a control. The J gene is TRBJ1-2, the V gene TRBV2; D unresolved. The CDR3 is CASSELGGNYGYTF. The CDR3 DNA reads TGTGCCAGCAGTGAACTTGGCGGGAACTATGGCTACACCTTC.